This T cell receptor beta chain was profiled in a study of cytomegalovirus exposure and HLA in healthy donors. Note on this clone: The antigen remains unidentified.

Primers included in the PCR were 60 Vbeta and 13 Jbeta primers. TCRdb keeps only in-frame clones here, not all; method: immunoSEQ multiplex PCR. The top ten hold about 2.5% of the sample, which has about 98,000 clones, more than 60% seen once. The V and J ends lost 6 bases and 2 bases, in that order; junction bases with no gene match: 2. Germline V gene lookup returns CDR1 MNHNS and CDR2 SASEGT. This CDR3 comprises 13 residues. General observations from the study: 150 or so TCR beta chains were listed as cytomegalovirus-associated. Analyses of presence and absence presupposed an approximately uniform sequencing depth across donors. The authors reported that TCR beta sequences could predict HLA-A and HLA-B alleles. These predictions were accurate for most subjects in the first cohort.

The sequenced material came from PBMCs. The rearrangement uses TRBV6-1 and TRBJ2-7; 9 bases align to TRBD2. The sequence was obtained from a man in his fifties in good health and CMV-seronegative. Here the CDR3 reads CASRTSGTYEQYF. The CDR3 DNA follows: TGTGCCAGCAGGACTAGCGGAACCTACGAGCAGTACTTC.